What follows is one TCR beta chain and its context. The antigen remains unidentified. The sample originates from a study of response to subunit inactivated influenza vaccine. Study-wide results and limits: Few additional T cells are recruited per seasonal influenza vaccination, authors suggested.

Germline assignment: CDR1 SGHTA and CDR2 FQGNSA. This CDR3 region has 17 residues. V shed 1 base and J shed 1 base, with 16 bases lying between them. TCRdb re-called the RT-PCR reads through MiXCR, storing one row per CDR3 protein. The sample includes 700,000 to 900,000 distinct CDR3 sequences, 21% of them seen just once. The source is a man aged 45-65 years who received an inactivated influenza vaccine. The chain carries TRBV7-2 and TRBJ2-5; D possibly uses TRBD1 or TRBD2 (5 bases each). Sequenced here: PBMCs from blood, sampled 5 days after vaccination. CDR3 coding DNA: TGTGCCAGCAGCTTAGTTTCCCCGGGACCACTCCAAGAGACCCAGTACTTC. Its protein product is CASSLVSPGPLQETQYF.